This T cell receptor (beta chain) was sequenced in a study of T cells in Graves' hyperthyroidism and ophthalmopathy. Amplification yielded TCR beta CDR3 regions, with RNA transcripts as the source. A first-round RT-PCR of the TCR CDR3 used the HTBI primer set. TCRdb processed the multiplex PCR reads anew with MiXCR; each CDR3 protein has one entry. The table shows hundreds of thousands of distinct CDR3 sequences, with more than 45% occurring only once. CDR1 SGHDN and CDR2 FVKESK come from the germline V gene. V dropped 3 bases and J dropped 9 bases, with 6 bases sitting between them. The CDR3 length is 10 residues. Exclusion of patients followed from uncontrolled infection, other autoimmune disease, pregnancy or lactation.

The J gene is TRBJ2-7, the V gene TRBV14; maybe TRBD1 (6 bases). The source of this sequence is a woman younger than 35 with Graves' hyperthyroidism. The sequenced sample was peripheral blood or thyroid tissue (not recorded which). The CDR3 sequence: CASSHRGQYF. In DNA form, the CDR3 reads TGTGCCAGCAGCCACAGGGGGCAGTACTTC.